This entry lists 6 T cell receptor beta chains sequenced from one sample in a study of T cells in Graves' hyperthyroidism and ophthalmopathy. Amplified TCR beta CDR3 regions derived from RNA transcripts. A first-round RT-PCR of the TCR CDR3 used the HTBI primer set. TCRdb ran MiXCR on the multiplex PCR reads and lists one entry per CDR3 protein. The table lists roughly 560,000 distinct CDR3 sequences, under 15% of them singletons. Sequenced material: blood. Receptor source: a woman in her thirties or forties with Graves' ophthalmopathy.

This clonotype came up many times. This rearrangement joins TRBV2 to TRBJ2-5, with D tentatively TRBD1 or TRBD2 (6 bases each). CDR3 length equals 13 residues. Germline V lookup: CDR1 SNHLY, CDR2 FYNNEI. V was pared by 9 bases and J by 5 bases, with 16 bases between. CDR3 in DNA: TGTGCCAGTCGACGGGGGCGCGGGGAGACCCAGTACTTC. It codes for CASRRGRGETQYF.

In its sample, this clonotype was seen many times. This chain connects TRBV28 to TRBJ2-5, with D possibly TRBD2 on 6 matching bases. The CDR3 sequence is 13 residues long. The germline gives CDR1 MDHEN, CDR2 SYDVKM. V was clipped by 7 bases and J by 4 bases, with 13 bases between them. The CDR3 spells CASTVGGRETQYF. CDR3 nucleotide sequence: TGTGCCAGCACAGTAGGAGGGCGAGAGACCCAGTACTTC.

The table lists this clonotype with a few counts. This chain connects TRBV28 to TRBJ2-6; maybe TRBD1 (5 bases). V shed 4 bases and J shed 2 bases, with 9 bases lying between them. CDR1 is MDHEN and CDR2 is SYDVKM in the germline V gene. This CDR3 is built from 15 residues. The CDR3 sequence: CASSSQEPGANVLTF. The CDR3 nucleotides are TGTGCCAGCAGTTCACAGGAGCCTGGGGCCAACGTCCTGACTTTC.

This clonotype was seen more than once but under ten times. The chain uses TRBV15 and TRBJ2-2; 13 nucleotides line up with TRBD2. J gave up 6 bases and V 1 base, and 5 bases lay outside the gene matches. This CDR3 is built from 17 residues. Germline-derived CDR1 and CDR2 are LNHNV and YYDKDF (reference sequence). CDR3 DNA sequence: TGTGCCACCAGCAGAGCCGGACTAGCGGGAGTCCCCGGGGAGCTGTTTTTT. Translated: CATSRAGLAGVPGELFF. The whole variable domain, remainder taken from reference TRBV15 and TRBJ2-2, is DAMVIQNPRYQVTQFGKPVTLSCSQTLNHNVMYWYQQKSSQAPKLLFHYYDKDFNNEADTPDNFQSRRPNTSFCFLDIRSPGLGDTAMYLCATSRAGLAGVPGELFFGEGSRLTVL.

At least ten counts were recorded for this clonotype. The chain has TRBV19 and TRBJ2-5; D may correspond to TRBD1 or TRBD2 (5 bases each). CDR1 LNHDA and CDR2 SQIVND come from the germline V gene (reference sequence). V was shortened by 2 bases and J by 4 bases, with 8 bases between the two germline ends. This CDR3 contains 13 residues. DNA for the CDR3: TGTGCCAGTAGTATAACTGGGGGAGAGACCCAGTACTTC. This translates into CASSITGGETQYF.

In this sample, this clonotype turned up a few times. The chain links TRBV9 to TRBJ1-3, with D uncertain. The CDR3 length is 12 residues. Trimming stripped 1 base from V and 4 bases from J, with 3 bases between. Germline CDR1 reads SGDLS; CDR2 reads YYNGEE. The DNA of the CDR3 is TGTGCCAGCAGCGTACTAGGAAACACCATATATTTT. Translating gives CASSVLGNTIYF.